The 2 T cell receptor beta chains below all came from one sample that was sequenced in a study of T cell repertoires in cytomegalovirus infection. One entry per CDR3 protein results from TCRdb running MiXCR on the reads. Here the sample spans about 250,000 distinct CDR3 sequences, 12% being singletons. The sequencing sample was made of PBMCs. These receptors were taken from a human donor in good health (CMV status not recorded). Some clones in this sample may be carry-over from other donors' samples.

The chain recombines TRBV19 with TRBJ1-1; 7 positions match TRBD1. This CDR3 comprises 14 residues. The V and J ends lost 7 bases and 3 bases, in that order; junction bases with no gene match: 8. CDR1 is LNHDA, CDR2 SQIVND, per germline (reference sequence). In DNA, the CDR3 is TGTGCCAGTACCCGGGGACAGTCCTACACTGAAGCTTTCTTT. Translation gives CASTRGQSYTEAFF. Filled out from reference TRBV19 and TRBJ1-1, the complete variable domain reads DGGITQSPKYLFRKEGQNVTLSCEQNLNHDAMYWYRQDPGQGLRLIYYSQIVNDFQKGDIAEGYSVSREKKESFPLTVTSAQKNPTAFYLCASTRGQSYTEAFFGQGTRLTVV.

The chain carries TRBV14 and TRBJ1-1, with TRBD1 as a possible D gene (5 bases). The germline V gene encodes CDR1 SGHDN and CDR2 FVKESK. The CDR3 has 14 amino acids. V gave up 2 bases and J gave up 1 base, with 8 bases separating them. The DNA for the CDR3 is TGTGCCAGCAGCCAACGGGGGGGGAACACTGAAGCTTTCTTT. Translating it yields CASSQRGGNTEAFF.